Sequencing of this TCR beta chain was carried out in a study of CD8 T cells in ankylosing spondylitis. Overall study findings and caveats: Reactive arthritis synovial fluid and blood were previously reported to contain some motif variants.

TCRdb re-called the 5' RACE reads through MiXCR, storing one row per CDR3 protein. The profile shows about 240,000 distinct CDR3 sequences, 8% to 9.5% of them singletons. Trimming left V 7 bases short and J 6 bases short, with 13 bases between. CDR3 size: 13 residues. This clonotype has at least ten counts. The antigen is not known. The receptor was derived from a male donor with ankylosing spondylitis or in good health (not recorded which). The gene calls are TRBV12-3 or TRBV12-4 and TRBJ2-1, with a weak D call TRBD2 (6 bases). Specimen: blood, either unsorted or a sorted T cell fraction (not recorded which). For the CDR3, the DNA is TGTGCCAGCACCCCCGCGACTAGCAATGAGCAGTTCTTC. Translation gives CASTPATSNEQFF.